Shown below are 19 T cell receptor beta chains from a single sample sequenced in a study of blood T cell repertoires in COVID-19 (dated by TCRdb to the early 2020s). Library preparation was by the immunoSEQ multiplex PCR assay. The table was pulled from immuneACCESS by TCRdb, which kept in-frame rearrangements only. Such tables lose some clones; where checked, under half of the loss comes from unresolved V genes, and the rest has no known cause. This sample lists some 65,000 clones; approximately 80% were detected once. Together, the top ten hold around 5.8% of the sample. The sequencing input was peripheral blood. Every receptor here comes from a woman aged 70-85 years with acute or convalescent COVID-19.

This clone was observed a few times. The chain recombines TRBV13 with TRBJ1-3; D might be TRBD1 (5 bases). CDR3 length equals 16 residues. The V gene's germline CDR1 is PRHDT and CDR2 FYEKMQ (reference sequence). With 4 bases removed from V and 3 bases from J, the gap between germline ends came to 16 bases. Here the CDR3 DNA reads TGTGCCAGCAGCTCCCTTACCAGGGTGGGTGGAAACACCATATATTTT. Protein product: CASSSLTRVGGNTIYF. The complete variable domain, with remaining parts taken from reference TRBV13 and TRBJ1-3, reads AAGVIQSPRHLIKEKRETATLKCYPIPRHDTVYWYQQGPGQDPQFLISFYEKMQSDKGSIPDRFSAQQFSDYHSELNMSSLELGDSALYFCASSSLTRVGGNTIYFGEGSWLTVV.

The rearrangement uses TRBV12-3 or TRBV12-4 and TRBJ2-3; D unclear. The V gene lost 2 bases and the J gene lost 5 bases, with 8 bases spanning the gap. This CDR3 is built from 13 residues. CDR3 nucleotide sequence: TGTGCCAGCAGTTTAAACGGAGAAGATACGCAGTATTTT. Translating it yields CASSLNGEDTQYF.

The chain recombines TRBV2 with TRBJ1-2; tentative D call: TRBD1 (5 bases). This CDR3 has 14 amino acids. CDR1 SNHLY and CDR2 FYNNEI come from the germline V gene. The V end lost 9 bases, the J end lost 4 bases, and 18 bases lay between the germline ends. The CDR3 region is CASKTAWGSYGYTF. The CDR3 DNA sequence: TGTGCCAGTAAGACAGCCTGGGGTTCCTATGGCTACACCTTC. The variable domain in full, with the rest retrieved from reference TRBV2 and TRBJ1-2, is EPEVTQTPSHQVTQMGQEVILRCVPISNHLYFYWYRQILGQKVEFLVSFYNNEISEKSEIFDDQFSVERPDGSNFTLKIRSTKLEDSAMYFCASKTAWGSYGYTFGSGTRLTVV.

The J gene is TRBJ1-2, the V gene TRBV2; 8 bases agree with TRBD1. Germline CDR1 and CDR2: SNHLY and FYNNEI. This CDR3 region has 12 residues. Losses at the gene ends were 8 bases for V and 6 bases for J; bases not matched to a gene: 5. This CDR3 reads CASDEDRDGYTF. The CDR3 bases are TGTGCCAGCGACGAGGACAGGGATGGCTACACCTTC.

V is TRBV5-4 and J is TRBJ2-3; 10 positions match TRBD2. The CDR3 runs to 15 residues. The trim removed 2 bases at V and 6 bases at J, leaving 6 bases unmatched. Germline V lookup: CDR1 SGHNT, CDR2 YYREEE (reference sequence). The CDR3 sequence: CASSFGSGGADTQYF. The CDR3 DNA reads as TGTGCCAGCAGCTTTGGCAGCGGGGGGGCGGATACGCAGTATTTT. The variable domain in full, with the rest retrieved from reference TRBV5-4 and TRBJ2-3, is ETGVTQSPTHLIKTRGQQVTLRCSSQSGHNTVSWYQQALGQGPQFIFQYYREEENGRGNFPPRFSGLQFPNYSSELNVNALELDDSALYLCASSFGSGGADTQYFGPGTRLTVL.

The chain employs TRBV10-3 and TRBJ2-3, with D tentatively TRBD2 (6 bases). V was cut by 6 bases and J by 6 bases, with 25 bases left in between. Germline lookup yields CDR1 ENHRY and CDR2 SYGVKD. The CDR3 consists of 17 residues. CDR3 nucleotide sequence: TGTGCCATCAGCAATCCGGGACTGGCCTTAGGTGGGGATACGCAGTATTTT. Residues: CAISNPGLALGGDTQYF.

The genes are TRBV11-3 and TRBJ2-5, with TRBD1 matching over 9 bases. The CDR3 is 14 amino acids. Germline loops: CDR1 SGHNT, CDR2 YENEEA. Trimming removed 3 bases from V and 10 bases from J; junction bases left unmatched: 9. The CDR3 DNA sequence: TGTGCCAGCAGCTTTTCGCGGACAGGGGAGGGCCAGTACTTC. Protein sequence: CASSFSRTGEGQYF.

V and J are TRBV7-2 and TRBJ2-7; 8 nucleotides line up with TRBD1. Germline V gene data show CDR1 as SGHTA and CDR2 as FQGNSA. Germline trimming cut 1 base from V and 6 bases from J; bases unmatched to any gene: 8. This CDR3 has 15 residues. The CDR3 sequence: CASSLGLDRVREQYF. CDR3 DNA: TGTGCCAGCAGCTTAGGCCTGGACAGGGTGCGCGAGCAGTACTTC. Full variable domain (rest looked up from reference TRBV7-2 and TRBJ2-7): GAGVSQSPSNKVTEKGKDVELRCDPISGHTALYWYRQSLGQGLEFLIYFQGNSAPDKSGLPSDRFSAERTGGSVSTLTIQRTQQEDSAVYLCASSLGLDRVREQYFGPGTRLTVT.

Only a few counts were recorded for this clone. This rearrangement joins TRBV7-6 to TRBJ1-4; 10 bases agree with TRBD1. The germline gives CDR1 SGHVS, CDR2 FNYEAQ. The CDR3 is 14 amino acids. Losses at the gene ends were 3 bases for V and 11 bases for J; bases not matched to a gene: 6. The CDR3 here is CASSFGTGANKLFF. Written as DNA, the CDR3 is TGTGCCAGCAGCTTCGGGACAGGGGCCAATAAACTGTTTTTT. Full variable domain (remainder filled in from reference TRBV7-6 and TRBJ1-4): GAGVSQSPRYKVTKRGQDVALRCDPISGHVSLYWYRQALGQGPEFLTYFNYEAQQDKSGLPNDRFSAERPEGSISTLTIQRTEQRDSAMYRCASSFGTGANKLFFGSGTQLSVL.

The chain is built from TRBV2 and TRBJ2-5, with 7 bases identical to TRBD2. CDR1 and CDR2 from the germline V gene are SNHLY and FYNNEI. J lost 5 bases, V lost 6 bases, and 12 bases had no gene match. This CDR3 spans 15 amino acids. The CDR3 here is CASSEIPGEGETQYF. Written as DNA, the CDR3 is TGTGCCAGCAGCGAAATACCCGGGGAGGGGGAGACCCAGTACTTC. Filled out from reference TRBV2 and TRBJ2-5, the complete variable domain reads EPEVTQTPSHQVTQMGQEVILRCVPISNHLYFYWYRQILGQKVEFLVSFYNNEISEKSEIFDDQFSVERPDGSNFTLKIRSTKLEDSAMYFCASSEIPGEGETQYFGPGTRLLVL.

Regarding this clone: Other DNA sequences from this sample encode an identical CDR3 as well. The rearrangement links TRBV2 to TRBJ1-1; the match to TRBD1 covers 10 bases. The CDR3 length is 14 residues. V shed 2 bases and J 4 bases; nucleotides not matched to a gene: 1. Germline V gene sequence: CDR1 SNHLY, CDR2 FYNNEI. CDR3 sequence reads: CASSERDRGTEAFF. In DNA, the CDR3 is TGTGCCAGCAGTGAAAGGGACAGGGGCACTGAAGCTTTCTTT.

This clone was seen only a few times. V gene TRBV11-3 combines with J gene TRBJ1-1; 12 bases are shared with TRBD1. This CDR3 is built from 14 residues. CDR1 SGHNT and CDR2 YENEEA come from the germline V gene. V shed 5 bases and J 12 bases; nucleotides not matched to a gene: 10. This CDR3 is CASSVGTGGAGTFF. The CDR3 bases are TGTGCCAGCAGCGTCGGGACAGGGGGCGCAGGTACTTTCTTT. Together with reference TRBV11-3 and TRBJ1-1, the CDR3 gives the full variable domain: EAGVVQSPRYKIIEKKQPVAFWCNPISGHNTLYWYLQNLGQGPELLIRYENEEAVDDSQLPKDRFSAERLKGVDSTLKIQPAELGDSAVYLCASSVGTGGAGTFFGQGTRLTVV.

This clone was counted only a few times. The genes are TRBV5-1 and TRBJ1-6; 10 bases fit TRBD1. Germline V CDR1 and CDR2: SGHRS, YFSETQ. Trimming cost V 5 bases and J 14 bases; bases outside gene matches: 13. The CDR3 is 15 residues long. CDR3 sequence reads: CASSLGDRGLKSLHF. CDR3 nucleotide sequence: TGCGCCAGCAGTCTAGGGGACAGGGGCCTTAAGTCCCTCCACTTT.

V gene TRBV5-6 combines with J gene TRBJ2-7; D not resolved. The germline gives CDR1 SGHDT, CDR2 YYEEEE. With 0 bases removed from V and 3 bases from J, the gap between germline ends came to 10 bases. The CDR3 length is 14 residues. CDR3 residues: CASSLDRISYEQYF. The CDR3 nucleotides are TGTGCCAGCAGCTTGGACAGAATAAGCTACGAGCAGTACTTC.

The chain is built from TRBV10-3 and TRBJ1-6; D unclear. Trimming took off 10 bases at V and 7 bases at J, with 14 bases between the two ends. The CDR3 is 13 amino acids. Germline V gene sequence: CDR1 ENHRY, CDR2 SYGVKD. CDR3 sequence: CATRTDQNSPLHF. Written as DNA, the CDR3 is TGTGCCACCCGCACAGACCAGAATTCACCCCTCCACTTT.

The chain combines TRBV28 with TRBJ1-3; 12 bases are a match to TRBD1. This CDR3 contains 14 residues. Germline lookup yields CDR1 MDHEN and CDR2 SYDVKM. With 6 bases clipped from V and 7 bases from J, the junction kept 4 bases outside the gene matches. The CDR3 loop reads CASSMGQGANTIYF. CDR3 coding DNA: TGTGCCAGCAGCATGGGACAGGGGGCGAACACCATATATTTT. The complete variable domain, with remaining parts taken from reference TRBV28 and TRBJ1-3, reads DVKVTQSSRYLVKRTGEKVFLECVQDMDHENMFWYRQDPGLGLRLIYFSYDVKMKEKGDIPEGYSVSREKKERFSLILESASTNQTSMYLCASSMGQGANTIYFGEGSWLTVV.

V and J are TRBV11-3 and TRBJ2-3; the D gene is possibly TRBD2 (6 bases). Between the trimmed V and J ends, which lost 5 bases and 0 bases, there was a span of 21 bases. CDR1 is SGHNT, CDR2 YENEEA, per germline. The CDR3 contains 18 residues. The CDR3 DNA sequence: TGTGCCAGCAGCCCCCGGGACTCCACCCCAACGAGCACAGATACGCAGTATTTT. It encodes CASSPRDSTPTSTDTQYF.

This clone was observed once. The chain is built from TRBV4-1 and TRBJ2-2; 8 positions agree with TRBD2. J was trimmed by 4 bases and V by 1 base; bases with no gene match: 14. From germline, CDR1 is MGHRA and CDR2 YSYEKL. This CDR3 comprises 19 residues. CDR3 sequence: CASSQVGIAGRRGTGELFF. CDR3 sequence (DNA): TGCGCCAGCAGCCAAGTCGGAATAGCGGGGCGCCGGGGCACCGGGGAGCTGTTTTTT.

The chain recombines TRBV11-2 with TRBJ2-7, with a weak D call TRBD1 (5 bases). The CDR3 extends over 15 amino acids. Germline assignment: CDR1 SGHAT and CDR2 FQNNGV. Trimming removed 1 base from V and 3 bases from J, with 13 bases in between. CDR3 in amino acids: CASSLVGVGYYEQYF. CDR3 nucleotide sequence: TGTGCCAGCAGCTTAGTAGGGGTCGGATACTACGAGCAGTACTTC.